These 3 T cell receptor beta chains were sequenced from one sample in a study of T cell responses to AZD1222 COVID-19 vaccine. Assay: immunoSEQ multiplex PCR; the TCRdb copy retains only in-frame clones and omits some. The sample includes some 140,000 clones, approximately 90% of them seen just once. The material sequenced was peripheral blood, taken on day 0 of AZD1222 vaccination. The source is an adult in good health.

J is TRBJ2-5 and V is TRBV7-2, with a weak D call TRBD2 (7 bases). CDR3 length: 14 amino acids. The germline gives CDR1 SGHTA, CDR2 FQGNSA. The V end lost 5 bases, the J end lost 4 bases, and 14 bases lay between the germline ends. The CDR3, as DNA: TGTGCCAGCAGCGTCGGGGGGCCCCTAGAGACCCAGTACTTC. Encoded protein: CASSVGGPLETQYF.

The rearrangement uses TRBV6-5 and TRBJ2-7, with 8 bases that match TRBD2. Losses at the gene ends were 7 bases for V and 5 bases for J; bases not matched to a gene: 4. Per the germline V gene, CDR1 is MNHEY and CDR2 is SVGAGI. The CDR3 loop spans 12 amino acids. The CDR3 nucleotides are TGTGCCAGCACCGGGGGGGCTAACGAGCAGTACTTC. Its protein product is CASTGGANEQYF.

The gene calls are TRBV9 and TRBJ1-1, with a possible D match to TRBD1 (6 bases). The V gene's germline CDR1 is SGDLS and CDR2 YYNGEE. The V end was cut by 5 bases, the J end by 3 bases, with 17 bases between. The length of the CDR3 is 15 residues. Written as DNA, the CDR3 is TGTGCCAGCAGTGACCAGGGAGCAGGGGACACTGAAGCTTTCTTT. It is translated as CASSDQGAGDTEAFF.